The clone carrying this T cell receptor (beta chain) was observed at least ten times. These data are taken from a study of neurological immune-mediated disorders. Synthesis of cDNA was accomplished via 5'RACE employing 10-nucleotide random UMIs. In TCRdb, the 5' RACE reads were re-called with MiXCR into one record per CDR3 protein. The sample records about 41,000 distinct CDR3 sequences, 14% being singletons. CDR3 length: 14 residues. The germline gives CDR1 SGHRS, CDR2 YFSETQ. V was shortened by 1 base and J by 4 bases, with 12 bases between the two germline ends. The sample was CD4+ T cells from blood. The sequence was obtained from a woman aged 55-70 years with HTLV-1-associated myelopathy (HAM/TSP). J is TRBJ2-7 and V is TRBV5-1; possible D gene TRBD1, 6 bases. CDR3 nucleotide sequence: TGCGCCAGCAGCTTGAAGGGGGTGACGTACGAGCAGTACTTC. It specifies CASSLKGVTYEQYF.